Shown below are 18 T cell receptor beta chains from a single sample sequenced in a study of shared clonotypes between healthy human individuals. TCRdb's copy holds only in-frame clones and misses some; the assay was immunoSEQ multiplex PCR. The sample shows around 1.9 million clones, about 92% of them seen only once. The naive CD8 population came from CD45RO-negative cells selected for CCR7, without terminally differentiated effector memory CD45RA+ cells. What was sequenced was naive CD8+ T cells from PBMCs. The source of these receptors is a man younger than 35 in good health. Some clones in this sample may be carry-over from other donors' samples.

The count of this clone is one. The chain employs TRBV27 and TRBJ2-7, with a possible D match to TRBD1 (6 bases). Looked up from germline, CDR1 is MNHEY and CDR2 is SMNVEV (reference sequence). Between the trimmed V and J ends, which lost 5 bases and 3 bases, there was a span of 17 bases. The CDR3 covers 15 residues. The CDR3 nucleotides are TGTGCCAGCAGTCCACAACCGACAGGAATCTACGAGCAGTACTTC. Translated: CASSPQPTGIYEQYF.

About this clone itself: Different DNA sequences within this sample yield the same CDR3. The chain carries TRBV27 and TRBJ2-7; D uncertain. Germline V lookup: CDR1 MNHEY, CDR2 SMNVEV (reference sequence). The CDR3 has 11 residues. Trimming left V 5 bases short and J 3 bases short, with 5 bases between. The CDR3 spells CASSPGYEQYF. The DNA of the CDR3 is TGTGCCAGCAGTCCCGGCTACGAGCAGTACTTC.

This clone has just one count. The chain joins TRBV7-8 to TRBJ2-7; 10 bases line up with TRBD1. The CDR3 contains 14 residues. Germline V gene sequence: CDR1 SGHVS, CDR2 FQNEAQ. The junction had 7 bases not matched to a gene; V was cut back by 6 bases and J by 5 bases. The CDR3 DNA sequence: TGTGCCAGCAGTTCGGAGACAGGGGGCAACGAGCAGTACTTC. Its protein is CASSSETGGNEQYF.

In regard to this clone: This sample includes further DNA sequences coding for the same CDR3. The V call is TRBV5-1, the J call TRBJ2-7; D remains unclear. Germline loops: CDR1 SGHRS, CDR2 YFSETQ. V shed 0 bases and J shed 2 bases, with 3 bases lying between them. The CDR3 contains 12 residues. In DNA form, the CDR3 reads TGCGCCAGCAGCTTGGCTCCCTACGAGCAGTACTTC. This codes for CASSLAPYEQYF.

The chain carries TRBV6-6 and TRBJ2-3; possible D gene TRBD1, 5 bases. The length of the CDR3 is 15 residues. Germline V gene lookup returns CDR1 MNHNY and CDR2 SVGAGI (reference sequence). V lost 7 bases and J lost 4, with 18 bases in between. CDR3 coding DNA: TGTGCCAGCATCCGAACTCCCCTAGGGGCAGATACGCAGTATTTT. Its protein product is CASIRTPLGADTQYF.

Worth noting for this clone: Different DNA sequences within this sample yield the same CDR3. The CDR3 loop reads CASSLVGQQETQYF. The CDR3, as DNA: TGTGCCAGCAGCTTAGTCGGACAGCAAGAGACCCAGTACTTC. This rearrangement joins TRBV7-9 to TRBJ2-5; the D gene is possibly TRBD1 (6 bases). The germline V gene encodes CDR1 SEHNR and CDR2 FQNEAQ (reference sequence). Trimming shortened V by 1 base and J by 2 bases, and 8 bases separated the two germline ends. This CDR3 comprises 14 residues.

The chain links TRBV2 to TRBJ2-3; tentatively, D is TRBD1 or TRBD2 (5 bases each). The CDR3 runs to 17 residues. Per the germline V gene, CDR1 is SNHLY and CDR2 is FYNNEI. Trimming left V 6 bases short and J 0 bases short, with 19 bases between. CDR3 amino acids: CASSDPGTETSTDTQYF. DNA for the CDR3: TGTGCCAGCAGCGACCCCGGGACGGAAACTAGCACAGATACGCAGTATTTT.

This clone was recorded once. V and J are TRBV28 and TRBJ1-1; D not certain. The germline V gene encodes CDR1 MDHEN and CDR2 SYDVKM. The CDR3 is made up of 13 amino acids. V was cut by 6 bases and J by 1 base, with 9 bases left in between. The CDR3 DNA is TGTGCCAGCAGCCCCCATTGGAACACTGAAGCTTTCTTT. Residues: CASSPHWNTEAFF.

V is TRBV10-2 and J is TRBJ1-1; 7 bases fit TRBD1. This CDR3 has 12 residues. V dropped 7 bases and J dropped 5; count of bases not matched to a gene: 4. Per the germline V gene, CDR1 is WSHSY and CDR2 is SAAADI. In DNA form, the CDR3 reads TGCGCCAGCACCGGGACAGAGACTGAAGCTTTCTTT. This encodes CASTGTETEAFF.

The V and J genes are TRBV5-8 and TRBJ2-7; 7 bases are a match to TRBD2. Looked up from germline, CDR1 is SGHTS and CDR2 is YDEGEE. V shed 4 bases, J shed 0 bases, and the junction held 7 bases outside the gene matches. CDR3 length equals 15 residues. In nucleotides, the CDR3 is TGTGCCAGCAGCCTAAGCGGGACCTACTCCTACGAGCAGTACTTC. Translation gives CASSLSGTYSYEQYF.

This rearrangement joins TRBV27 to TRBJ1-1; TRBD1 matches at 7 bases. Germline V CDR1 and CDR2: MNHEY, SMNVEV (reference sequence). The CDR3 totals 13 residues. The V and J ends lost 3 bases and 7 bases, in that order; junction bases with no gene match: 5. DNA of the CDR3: TGTGCCAGCAGTTTCAGTTGGGACAGTGAAGCTTTCTTT. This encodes CASSFSWDSEAFF.

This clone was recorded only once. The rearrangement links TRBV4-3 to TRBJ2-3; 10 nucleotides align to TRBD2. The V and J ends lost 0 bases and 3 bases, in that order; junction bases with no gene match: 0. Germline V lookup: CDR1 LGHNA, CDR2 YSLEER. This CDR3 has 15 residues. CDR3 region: CASSQETSGTDTQYF. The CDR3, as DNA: TGCGCCAGCAGCCAAGAGACTAGCGGGACAGATACGCAGTATTTT.

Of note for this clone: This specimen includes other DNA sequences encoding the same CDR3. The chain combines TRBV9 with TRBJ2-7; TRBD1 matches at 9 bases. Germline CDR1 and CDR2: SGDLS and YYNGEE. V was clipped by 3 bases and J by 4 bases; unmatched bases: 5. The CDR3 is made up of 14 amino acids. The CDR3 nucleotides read TGTGCCAGCAGCGCGGGACAGGGCGGATACGAGCAGTACTTC. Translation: CASSAGQGGYEQYF.

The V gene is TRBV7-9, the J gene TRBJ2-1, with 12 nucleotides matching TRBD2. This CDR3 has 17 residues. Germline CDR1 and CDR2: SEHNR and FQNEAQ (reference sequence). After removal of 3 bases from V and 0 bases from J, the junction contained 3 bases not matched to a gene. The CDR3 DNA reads TGTGCCAGCAGCTTCCTAGCGGGAGGGCCCTCCTACAATGAGCAGTTCTTC. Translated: CASSFLAGGPSYNEQFF.

The CDR3 region has the DNA TGTGCCAGCAGTGAACTATTAGGACATAGAGATGAGCAGTTCTTC. This sequence encodes CASSELLGHRDEQFF. V is TRBV6-1 and J is TRBJ2-1, with TRBD1 as a possible D gene (5 bases). This CDR3 contains 15 residues. V was cut by 2 bases and J by 8 bases, with 16 bases left in between. Germline values: CDR1 MNHNS, CDR2 SASEGT.

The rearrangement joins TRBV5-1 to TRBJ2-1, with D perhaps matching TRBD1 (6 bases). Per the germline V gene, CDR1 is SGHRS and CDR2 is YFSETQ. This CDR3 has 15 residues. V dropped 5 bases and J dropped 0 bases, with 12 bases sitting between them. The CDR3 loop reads CASSSGQSSYNEQFF. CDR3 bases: TGCGCCAGCAGTTCTGGACAGAGCTCCTACAATGAGCAGTTCTTC.

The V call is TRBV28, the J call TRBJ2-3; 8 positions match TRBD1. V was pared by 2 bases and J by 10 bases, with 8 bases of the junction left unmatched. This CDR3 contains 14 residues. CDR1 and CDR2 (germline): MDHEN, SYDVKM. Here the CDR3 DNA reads TGTGCCAGCAGTTTAAGAGGCTTGACAGGGGCGCAGTATTTT. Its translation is CASSLRGLTGAQYF.

In DNA, the CDR3 is TGTGCCAGCAGCTACAGACTAGCGGGCGTCTACACAGATACGCAGTATTTT. It yields the protein CASSYRLAGVYTDTQYF. The rearrangement joins TRBV7-8 to TRBJ2-3; TRBD2 matches at 10 bases. V lost 4 bases to trimming and J lost 2 bases; unmatched junction nucleotides: 9. CDR1 is SGHVS, CDR2 FQNEAQ, per germline. The CDR3 spans 17 residues.